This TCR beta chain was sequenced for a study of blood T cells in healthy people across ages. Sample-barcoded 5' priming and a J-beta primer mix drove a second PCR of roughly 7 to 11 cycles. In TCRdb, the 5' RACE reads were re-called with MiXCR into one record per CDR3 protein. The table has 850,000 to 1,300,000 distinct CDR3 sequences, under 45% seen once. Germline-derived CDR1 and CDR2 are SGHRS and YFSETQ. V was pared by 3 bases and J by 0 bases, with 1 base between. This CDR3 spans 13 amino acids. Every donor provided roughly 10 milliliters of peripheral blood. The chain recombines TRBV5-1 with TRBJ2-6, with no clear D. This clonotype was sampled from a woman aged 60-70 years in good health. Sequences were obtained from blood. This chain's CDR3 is CASSCSGANVLTF. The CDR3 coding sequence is TGCGCCAGCAGCTGCTCTGGGGCCAACGTCCTGACTTTC.